The rows below give T cell receptor beta chains drawn from one sample of a study of CXCR3-negative and CXCR3-positive naive CD8 T cells. TCRdb reprocessed the 5' RACE reads and keeps a single row for each CDR3 protein, giving no DNA. Its table records about 120,000 distinct CDR3 sequences. The source material was naive CXCR3+ CD8+ T cells from blood. These receptor sequences come from a human donor in good health. Some clones in this sample may be carry-over from other donors' samples. The CDR3 runs from the conserved cysteine through the conserved F or W.

CDR3 length | J gene | V gene | CDR3 protein
14 | TRBJ2-7 | TRBV20-1 | CSARRPGGNYEQYF
13 | TRBJ2-5 | TRBV4-3 | CASSQAGGETQYF
15 | TRBJ1-5 | TRBV4-3 | CASSQTGAGNQPQHF
12 | TRBJ2-3 | TRBV7-9 | CASSLGPDTQYF
15 | TRBJ2-1 | TRBV7-2 | CASITPYKPYNEQFF
19 | TRBJ2-1 | TRBV24-1 | CATSDRTSGTSEFGNEQFF
12 | TRBJ2-7 | TRBV4-2 | CASSAGDYEQYF
14 | TRBJ2-7 | TRBV6-5 | CASSYSSGAYEQYF
14 | TRBJ2-5 | TRBV5-8 | CASSGWRKDETQYF
15 | TRBJ1-3 | TRBV6-5 | CASTVTGQPGNTIYF
17 | TRBJ2-3 | TRBV28 | CASSLLKGLVGTDTQYF
11 | TRBJ1-1 | TRBV5-1 | CASSGTGEAFF
13 | TRBJ1-4 | TRBV12-3/TRBV12-4 | CASSRGGNEKLFF
14 | TRBJ2-7 | TRBV28 | CASSTGTDRYEQYF
14 | TRBJ2-1 | TRBV29-1 | CSVVRGQGVNEQFF
16 | TRBJ2-7 | TRBV4-2 | CASSLRTVEVSYEQYF
17 | TRBJ2-1 | TRBV6-5 | CASRSSRLSGGANEQFF
17 | TRBJ2-7 | TRBV4-3 | CASSQGRVQGSSGEQYF
14 | TRBJ2-5 | TRBV29-1 | CSVEDRTYQETQYF
14 | TRBJ1-1 | TRBV12-3/TRBV12-4 | CASSPGAMNTEAFF
14 | TRBJ1-6 | TRBV7-9 | CASSPAQGYSPLHF
16 | TRBJ2-1 | TRBV5-1 | CASSISGETARLEQFF
18 | TRBJ1-6 | TRBV28 | CASSFTGTGTSYNSPLHF
14 | TRBJ2-2 | TRBV4-2 | CASSQGPLAGELFF
13 | TRBJ2-7 | TRBV27 | CASSSANHYEQYF
14 | TRBJ2-2 | TRBV15 | CATRGQGPPGELFF
14 | TRBJ1-2 | TRBV28 | CASSYLQGAMGYTF
16 | TRBJ1-1 | TRBV27 | CASSSLLTGLNTEAFF
14 | TRBJ2-2 | TRBV4-3 | CASSPGDRTGELFF
15 | TRBJ2-3 | TRBV7-9 | CASSLGLASTDTQYF
19 | TRBJ2-7 | TRBV7-9 | CASSPKPGLAGDSPYEQYF
11 | TRBJ1-4 | TRBV29-1 | CSVEIGPGSFF
17 | TRBJ2-2 | TRBV20-1 | CSARVMGLAGRAGELFF
12 | TRBJ2-7 | TRBV10-3 | CAISVGNYEQYF
13 | TRBJ2-1 | TRBV7-9 | CASTRVLYNEQFF
19 | TRBJ2-3 | TRBV7-2 | CASSRPFLLAGANTDTQYF
14 | TRBJ2-7 | TRBV5-6 | CASSSRWTIYEGYF